The source of this TCR beta chain is a study of blood T cell repertoires in COVID-19. For the study at large: Samples taken during acute and convalescent COVID-19 were collected in the United States, Italy and Spain. The cDNA or gDNA used as material had been derived from T cells, B-cell-depleted T cells, or PBMCs.

In germline, CDR1 is LGHDT, CDR2 YNNKEL (reference sequence). Trimming pared 1 base from V and 5 bases from J, leaving 13 bases between. The CDR3 length is 15 residues. Symptom resolution, clearance, or two negative PCRs marked the recovered donors of Cohort 3. Original analysis: Quantification of nucleated cells was approximated via reference gene primer amplification. Profiled with immunoSEQ multiplex PCR; TCRdb holds only in-frame clones, not every one. V and J calls plus clone size are reproduced from that table; the DNA served to infer D and trimming. The table has approximately 300,000 clones, about 90% seen once; the top ten hold 5.5% to 7%.

The sample was PBMCs or T cells enriched from blood (not recorded which). The chain uses TRBV3-1 (or the pseudogene TRBV3-2) and TRBJ2-3; no clear D. The origin of this receptor is a woman aged 25 to 39 who had recovered from COVID-19. The CDR3 nucleotides are TGTGCCAGCAGCCAAGGTGCAGTTTTTGGAGATACGCAGTATTTT. Translating it yields CASSQGAVFGDTQYF.